Listed here are 29 T cell receptor beta chains from one sample, sequenced in a study of blood T cells in healthy people across ages. A second roughly 6 to 12 cycle PCR used barcoded and J-beta primers. Via MiXCR, TCRdb re-called the 5' RACE reads, giving one row per CDR3 protein. The sample carries about 760,000 distinct CDR3 sequences, approximately 25% recorded once. The same data also went into a second study, on T cells of mothers and their children.

The specimen was blood. The receptor set was obtained from a boy younger than 18 in good health.

This chain uses TRBV7-2 with TRBJ2-1; 11 bases map to TRBD2. This CDR3 is 16 amino acids long. The junction had 9 bases not matched to a gene; V was cut back by 3 bases and J by 8 bases. Germline V gives CDR1 SGHTA, CDR2 FQGNSA. The CDR3 nucleotides read TGTGCCAGCAGCTTGGCCCGTAGCGGGAGGGCTGATGAGCAGTTCTTC. This translates into CASSLARSGRADEQFF.

This clonotype was seen only a few times. This rearrangement joins TRBV29-1 to TRBJ2-7, with TRBD1 as a possible D gene (5 bases). The CDR3 loop spans 12 amino acids. Trimming removed 3 bases at V and 0 bases at J, with 6 bases between. Germline assignment: CDR1 SQVTM and CDR2 ANQGSEA. The CDR3 sequence: CSVETDSYEQYF. The DNA for the CDR3 is TGCAGCGTTGAGACAGACTCCTACGAGCAGTACTTC.

This clonotype was counted only a few times. V and J are TRBV29-1 and TRBJ2-1, with 8 positions matching TRBD1. The CDR3 runs to 11 residues. V lost 7 bases and J lost 7; bases outside the gene matches: 3. Per the germline V gene, CDR1 is SQVTM and CDR2 is ANQGSEA. Here the CDR3 DNA reads TGCAGCGCAACAGGGGGGAATGAGCAGTTCTTC. It yields the protein CSATGGNEQFF.

CDR3 loop: CASLGAGADYGYTF. The CDR3 coding sequence is TGTGCCAGTCTAGGGGCAGGGGCTGACTATGGCTACACCTTC. V is TRBV4-2 and J is TRBJ1-2; a weak D match, TRBD1 (6 bases). Germline V gene data show CDR1 as LGHNA and CDR2 as YNFKEQ. With 9 bases removed from V and 3 bases from J, the gap between germline ends came to 17 bases. CDR3 size: 14 residues.

The chain is built from TRBV4-1 and TRBJ2-7; D is undetermined. Trimming left V 0 bases short and J 9 bases short, with 24 bases between. The germline CDR1 and CDR2 sequences are MGHRA and YSYEKL. There are 17 residues in the CDR3. CDR3 sequence: CASSQDPAALIYDGQYF. Here the CDR3 DNA reads TGCGCCAGCAGCCAAGATCCCGCAGCGCTCATATACGACGGGCAGTACTTC.

The chain recombines TRBV7-6 with TRBJ2-7; TRBD1 or TRBD2 may be the D gene (6 bases each). Germline CDR1 reads SGHVS; CDR2 reads FNYEAQ. V lost 1 base to trimming and J lost 4 bases, with 20 bases between them. The CDR3 is made up of 17 amino acids. The CDR3, as DNA: TGTGCCAGCAGCTTAGGAGGGGGAGGACAAAACTGGTACGAGCAGTACTTC. It is translated as CASSLGGGGQNWYEQYF. Variable domain in full (rest from reference TRBV7-6 and TRBJ2-7): GAGVSQSPRYKVTKRGQDVALRCDPISGHVSLYWYRQALGQGPEFLTYFNYEAQQDKSGLPNDRFSAERPEGSISTLTIQRTEQRDSAMYRCASSLGGGGQNWYEQYFGPGTRLTVT.

This chain links TRBV7-9 with TRBJ2-1; 15 bases agree with TRBD2. The CDR3 runs to 21 residues. Germline CDR1 and CDR2: SEHNR and FQNEAQ (reference sequence). Unmatched junction bases numbered 15, after V lost 3 bases and J lost 3 bases. DNA for the CDR3: TGTGCCAGCAGCTTGCGGAGAGCCGGGACTAGCGGGAGGTTCGTCTACAATGAGCAGTTCTTC. As protein: CASSLRRAGTSGRFVYNEQFF.

This clonotype was seen many times. The chain employs TRBV28 and TRBJ2-1; no clear D gene. Germline V lookup: CDR1 MDHEN, CDR2 SYDVKM. The V end lost 7 bases, the J end lost 7 bases, and 14 bases lay between the germline ends. The CDR3 length is 13 residues. CDR3 sequence: CASTPAYQNEQFF. CDR3 in DNA: TGTGCCAGCACCCCCGCTTACCAAAATGAGCAGTTCTTC.

The CDR3 region is CSAAPQRISTDTQYF. CDR3 nucleotides: TGCAGTGCCGCCCCCCAGCGTATCTCCACAGATACGCAGTATTTT. The chain joins TRBV20-1 to TRBJ2-3, with D hard to call. Per the germline V gene, CDR1 is DFQATT and CDR2 is SNEGSKA (reference sequence). Trimming cost V 6 bases and J 2 bases, with 18 bases left between them. The CDR3 consists of 15 residues.

The chain combines TRBV27 with TRBJ2-1; 8 bases align to TRBD1. Germline V gene lookup returns CDR1 MNHEY and CDR2 SMNVEV (reference sequence). V shed 3 bases, J shed 6 bases, and the junction held 13 bases outside the gene matches. There are 17 residues in the CDR3. The CDR3, as DNA: TGTGCCAGCAGTTTGATTGTAGAGACAGGGGATTTCAATGAGCAGTTCTTC. It codes for CASSLIVETGDFNEQFF.

This clonotype was seen more than once but under ten times. The chain is built from TRBV7-9 and TRBJ2-5; D is possibly TRBD1 or TRBD2 (5 bases each). The DNA end favors TRBJ2-1, so the J call may be wrong. Per the germline V gene, CDR1 is SEHNR and CDR2 is FQNEAQ (reference sequence). The CDR3 loop spans 15 amino acids. The CDR3 DNA follows: TGTGCCAGCACCAATCCCCGGGACCCTCCCGGTGAGCAGTTCTTC. Amino acids: CASTNPRDPPGEQFF.

This clonotype was observed a handful of times. The chain has TRBV4-2 and TRBJ2-3; weak D call: TRBD2 (5 bases). V lost 0 bases to trimming and J lost 5 bases, with 9 bases between them. Germline CDR1 and CDR2: LGHNA and YNFKEQ. This CDR3 is 14 amino acids long. The CDR3 is CASSQERGLDTQYF. In DNA, the CDR3 is TGTGCCAGCAGCCAAGAACGGGGATTAGATACGCAGTATTTT.

The J gene is TRBJ1-4, the V gene TRBV28; the D is unclear. Germline lookup yields CDR1 MDHEN and CDR2 SYDVKM. This CDR3 is 12 amino acids long. The CDR3 DNA is TGTGGGTTGTGCCGGCTTAATGAAAAACTGTTTTTT. Residues: CGLCRLNEKLFF.

This chain joins TRBV3-1 and TRBJ1-2; TRBD1 matches at 7 bases. V was clipped by 4 bases and J by 4 bases; unmatched bases: 9. This CDR3 has 15 amino acids. Germline loops: CDR1 LGHDT, CDR2 YNNKEL (reference sequence). The CDR3 region is CASSPRLTGIYGYTF. Written as DNA, the CDR3 is TGTGCCAGCAGCCCTAGACTGACAGGGATCTATGGCTACACCTTC.

This clonotype has more than one count but fewer than ten. V usage is TRBV29-1 and J usage is TRBJ1-1, with D hard to call. CDR1 is SQVTM and CDR2 is ANQGSEA in the germline V gene. Trimming removed 5 bases from V and 7 bases from J, with 14 bases in between. The CDR3 is made up of 12 amino acids. CDR3 in DNA: TGCAGCGTTTACCAAACGGGAGGTGAAGCTTTCTTT. Residues: CSVYQTGGEAFF.

This clonotype has only one observation. The chain employs TRBV11-2 and TRBJ2-4, with 9 bases that match TRBD1. In germline, CDR1 is SGHAT, CDR2 FQNNGV. This CDR3 spans 16 amino acids. Losses at the gene ends were 5 bases for V and 3 bases for J; bases not matched to a gene: 8. The CDR3 DNA sequence: TGTGCCAGCAGCACCAGACAGGGGGAGGTCAAAAACATTCAGTACTTC. This gives the protein CASSTRQGEVKNIQYF.

This clonotype was counted between two and nine times. The chain recombines TRBV7-2 with TRBJ2-5, with D possibly TRBD1 on 5 matching bases. CDR1 and CDR2 (germline): SGHTA, FQGNSA. V dropped 2 bases and J dropped 5 bases, with 12 bases sitting between them. The CDR3 is 14 amino acids. CDR3 in DNA: TGTGCCAGCAGCTTATTCAGGGATGCGGAGACCCAGTACTTC. This encodes CASSLFRDAETQYF.

The chain has TRBV9 and TRBJ2-5; possible D gene TRBD2, 5 bases. The J call may be mistaken, given a closer DNA end match to TRBJ2-1. Germline V gene lookup returns CDR1 SGDLS and CDR2 YYNGEE. The CDR3 is made up of 15 amino acids. The CDR3 spells CASSAASWDYNEQFF. CDR3 nucleotides: TGTGCCAGCAGCGCAGCTAGCTGGGACTACAATGAGCAGTTCTTC.

This clonotype was recorded a few times. J is TRBJ2-5 and V is TRBV25-1; possible D gene TRBD1, 6 bases. Matching the DNA end better, TRBJ2-1 makes the J call doubtful. The V gene's germline CDR1 is MGHDK and CDR2 SYGVNS. There are 14 residues in the CDR3. CDR3 DNA sequence: TGTGCCAGCAGTGAAGGGACATTCGACAATGAGCAGTTCTTC. Its protein is CASSEGTFDNEQFF.

The chain uses TRBV4-3 and TRBJ2-5; TRBD2 matches 12 bases. TRBJ2-1 matches the DNA end more closely, so the J call is doubtful. Germline CDR1 and CDR2: LGHNA and YSLEER. CDR3 length equals 19 residues. The CDR3 region is CASSQDPTSGGFTGNEQFF. In DNA, the CDR3 is TGCGCCAGCAGCCAAGATCCGACTAGCGGGGGCTTTACGGGCAATGAGCAGTTCTTC.

This clonotype showed up just a few times. The chain links TRBV5-1 to TRBJ2-7, with TRBD1 identical over 7 bases. Germline lookup yields CDR1 SGHRS and CDR2 YFSETQ. The CDR3 sequence is 13 residues long. V lost 4 bases, J lost 5 bases, and 6 bases stayed unmatched. In nucleotides, the CDR3 is TGCGCCAGCAGCGCGACAGGGATGCACGAGCAGTACTTC. It translates to CASSATGMHEQYF.

Here the CDR3 reads CSVEWVQETQYF. CDR3 DNA sequence: TGCAGCGTTGAATGGGTTCAAGAGACCCAGTACTTC. The chain has TRBV29-1 and TRBJ2-5, with no clear D. The CDR3 has 12 amino acids. CDR1 is SQVTM, CDR2 ANQGSEA, per germline. V was pared by 2 bases and J by 2 bases, with 6 bases between.

This clonotype was observed a handful of times. The chain links TRBV7-8 to TRBJ2-5; D gene uncertain. The CDR3 loop spans 15 amino acids. Trimming cost V 0 bases and J 0 bases, with 8 bases left between them. Germline V gene data show CDR1 as SGHVS and CDR2 as FQNEAQ. CDR3 coding DNA: TGTGCCAGCAGCTTAGCCGAGGACGACCAAGAGACCCAGTACTTC. It is translated as CASSLAEDDQETQYF.

V gene TRBV5-1 combines with J gene TRBJ1-1; tentatively, D is TRBD1 (6 bases). From germline, CDR1 is SGHRS and CDR2 YFSETQ. This CDR3 contains 14 residues. V gave up 3 bases and J gave up 2 bases, with 11 bases separating them. In nucleotides, the CDR3 is TGCGCCAGCAGCTCAGGACAGCATAACACTGAAGCTTTCTTT. Residues: CASSSGQHNTEAFF. Full variable domain (rest looked up from reference TRBV5-1 and TRBJ1-1): KAGVTQTPRYLIKTRGQQVTLSCSPISGHRSVSWYQQTPGQGLQFLFEYFSETQRNKGNFPGRFSGRQFSNSRSEMNVSTLELGDSALYLCASSSGQHNTEAFFGQGTRLTVV.

This clonotype came up a few times. This rearrangement joins TRBV3-1 to TRBJ2-5; D is unresolved. The better agreement between TRBJ2-1 and the DNA end casts doubt on the J call. Germline CDR1 is LGHDT and CDR2 is YNNKEL (reference sequence). This CDR3 has 12 amino acids. The CDR3 DNA follows: TGTGCCAGCAGCCCCTTCCCGCCCGAGCAGTTCTTC. Amino acid sequence: CASSPFPPEQFF.

This clonotype was seen a few times. The V and J genes are TRBV7-3 and TRBJ1-5; tentatively, D is TRBD1 (6 bases). The ends were cut back, 5 bases at V and 5 bases at J, with 22 bases in the middle. This CDR3 is built from 17 residues. Germline lookup yields CDR1 SGHTA and CDR2 FQGTGA. The CDR3 is CASSLLSTGKQDQPQHF. CDR3 coding DNA: TGTGCCAGCAGCCTTTTAAGTACAGGGAAACAGGATCAGCCCCAGCATTTT.

This clonotype was counted only a few times. The chain recombines TRBV28 with TRBJ2-7; D may correspond to TRBD1 or TRBD2 (5 bases each). The CDR3 is 14 residues long. CDR1 is MDHEN and CDR2 is SYDVKM in the germline V gene. Trimming cost V 5 bases and J 2 bases, with 13 bases left between them. CDR3 region: CASSPVRGTYEQYF. In DNA, the CDR3 is TGTGCCAGCAGTCCTGTCCGGGGCACCTACGAGCAGTACTTC.

J is TRBJ2-7 and V is TRBV5-1; 10 nucleotides match TRBD1. The length of the CDR3 is 16 residues. Germline V CDR1 and CDR2: SGHRS, YFSETQ. Trimming cost V 0 bases and J 4 bases; bases outside gene matches: 7. The CDR3 sequence is CASSLDGTGDGYEQYF. In nucleotides, the CDR3 is TGCGCCAGCAGCTTGGATGGGACAGGGGACGGGTACGAGCAGTACTTC.

The CDR3 nucleotides are TGCAGCGTTCGGCAAAGGGCTCACAATGAGCAGTTCTTC. Translated, it gives CSVRQRAHNEQFF. The chain uses TRBV29-1 and TRBJ2-1; D is unclear. V gave up 5 bases and J gave up 5 bases, with 13 bases separating them. The CDR3 is 13 residues long. Germline V gene data show CDR1 as SQVTM and CDR2 as ANQGSEA.